This TCR beta chain comes out of a study of T cells after yellow fever vaccination. V lost 1 base and J 6 bases, leaving 10 bases between the germline ends. The germline V gene encodes CDR1 SGHTA and CDR2 FQGNSA. The CDR3 totals 14 residues. Each CDR3 protein gets one entry after TCRdb re-called the 5' RACE reads with MiXCR. The table lists about 150,000 distinct CDR3 sequences, under 8% of them singletons. This clonotype was counted many times. The sequenced sample was CD4+ T cells sorted from PBMCs, obtained 10 days after the yellow fever booster vaccination. The clonotype comes from a man between 25 and 39 years old who received the YFV17D yellow fever vaccine. The chain uses TRBV7-2 and TRBJ2-1, with D unresolved. CDR3 sequence: CASSLGPVSNEQFF. In nucleotides, the CDR3 is TGTGCCAGCAGCTTAGGTCCTGTGAGCAATGAGCAGTTCTTC.